The 9 T cell receptor beta chains below were found in one sample sequenced in a study of T cells in Graves' hyperthyroidism and ophthalmopathy. The source material, RNA transcripts, was used to amplify TCR beta CDR3 regions. First-round RT-PCR of the TCR CDR3 relied on the HTBI primer set. TCRdb processed the multiplex PCR reads anew with MiXCR; each CDR3 protein has one entry. The sample carries 400,000 to 450,000 distinct CDR3 sequences, around 15% recorded once. Sequencing input: blood. These receptors all come from a man between 18 and 35 years old with Graves' ophthalmopathy.

The chain is built from TRBV5-1 and TRBJ2-2, with D perhaps TRBD1 or TRBD2 (5 bases each). CDR3 size: 16 residues. Germline CDR1 and CDR2: SGHRS and YFSETQ. The germline V and J ends were trimmed by 4 bases and 5 bases, with 18 bases remaining between them. The CDR3 region is CASSPEGFISTGELFF. CDR3 nucleotide sequence: TGCGCCAGCAGCCCTGAGGGGTTTATTTCTACCGGGGAGCTGTTTTTT.

This clonotype was counted at least ten times. The rearrangement links TRBV20-1 to TRBJ2-3; the match to TRBD1 covers 7 bases. The germline V gene has CDR1 DFQATT and CDR2 SNEGSKA (reference sequence). This CDR3 is built from 13 residues. The J segment lost 6 bases and the V segment lost 3 bases, leaving 6 bases of the junction unmatched. Here the CDR3 reads CSARGTGVDTQYF. CDR3 nucleotides: TGCAGTGCTAGGGGCACAGGGGTCGATACGCAGTATTTT.

This clonotype was detected many times. The chain links TRBV6-2 or TRBV6-3 to TRBJ2-6, with a possible D match to TRBD1 (5 bases). The CDR3 extends over 15 amino acids. CDR1 is MNHEY, CDR2 SVGEGT, per germline. V lost 2 bases and J lost 0, with 5 bases in between. CDR3 protein: CASSYDSSGANVLTF. CDR3 DNA sequence: TGTGCCAGCAGTTACGACAGCTCTGGGGCCAACGTCCTGACTTTC.

Regarding this clonotype: This may be a read error, as it is one base from a much larger clone. V and J are TRBV3-1 and TRBJ2-7; a possible D gene is TRBD1 (5 bases). Germline CDR1 and CDR2: LGHDT and YNNKEL (reference sequence). The CDR3 sequence is 11 residues long. The V end was cut by 8 bases, the J end by 3 bases, with 8 bases between. The DNA for the CDR3 is TGTGCCAGCGGGGCTAACTACGAGCAGTACTTC. Translated: CASGANYEQYF.

This clonotype qualifies as medium-sized. The rearrangement links TRBV11-2 to TRBJ2-1; D gene uncertain. Germline CDR1 is SGHAT and CDR2 is FQNNGV. The CDR3 totals 15 residues. The V and J ends lost 3 bases and 6 bases respectively, with 15 bases between them. CDR3 protein: CASSFGSYISNEQFF. DNA for the CDR3: TGTGCCAGCAGCTTCGGGTCCTACATTTCCAATGAGCAGTTCTTC.

The rearrangement links TRBV16 to TRBJ2-7; 8 nucleotides match TRBD2. The CDR3 consists of 16 residues. The V gene end was trimmed by 4 bases and the J gene end by 2 bases; junction bases not matched to a gene: 10. The germline gives CDR1 KGHSY, CDR2 FQNENV. The CDR3 DNA is TGTGCCAGCAGCCGCCATAGCGGGAAGGGCACCTACGAGCAGTACTTC. Translated, it gives CASSRHSGKGTYEQYF.

In regard to this clonotype: A much larger clone differs from this one at a single base, so this may be a read error. The CDR3 nucleotides are TGTGCCAGCATCCCTAAGACCACTGAAGCTTTCTTT. Amino acid sequence: CASIPKTTEAFF. V gene TRBV5-5 combines with J gene TRBJ1-1; no clear D. The CDR3 runs to 12 residues. Germline-derived CDR1 and CDR2 are SGHKS and YYEKEE (reference sequence). Between the trimmed V and J ends, which lost 6 bases and 4 bases, there was a span of 10 bases.

The chain recombines TRBV3-1 with TRBJ1-1; TRBD1 is a possible D gene (6 bases). The CDR3 runs 17 residues. CDR1 is LGHDT, CDR2 YNNKEL, per germline (reference sequence). Trimming cost V 4 bases and J 3 bases, with 21 bases left between them. CDR3 in DNA: TGTGCCAGCAGCCCCCACGGGGGCTACTCTACTGACACTGAAGCTTTCTTT. It is translated as CASSPHGGYSTDTEAFF.

The chain combines TRBV15 with TRBJ2-3; TRBD1 agrees at 10 bases. The CDR3 runs 15 residues. J was trimmed by 2 bases and V by 8 bases; bases with no gene match: 7. Germline values: CDR1 LNHNV, CDR2 YYDKDF (reference sequence). As DNA, the CDR3 is TGTGCCACCGGGATGGGACAGGGGAACACAGATACGCAGTATTTT. Residues: CATGMGQGNTDTQYF.